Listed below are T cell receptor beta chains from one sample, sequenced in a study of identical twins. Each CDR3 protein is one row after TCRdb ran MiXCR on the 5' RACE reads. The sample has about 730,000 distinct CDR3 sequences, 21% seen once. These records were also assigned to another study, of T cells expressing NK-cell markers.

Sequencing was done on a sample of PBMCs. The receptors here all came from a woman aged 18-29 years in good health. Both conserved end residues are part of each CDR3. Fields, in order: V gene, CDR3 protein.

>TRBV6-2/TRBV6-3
CASRKAGGPYEQYF
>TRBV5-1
CASSNRRSAGTSGSLPDTQYF
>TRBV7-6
CASSLEEGVSYEQYF
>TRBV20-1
CSASDSISGYGYTF
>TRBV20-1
CSARSERGAYNEQFF
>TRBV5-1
CASSLAQATNEKLFF
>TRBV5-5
CASSVAPGAEIGTDTQYF
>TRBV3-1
CASGGGSAYNEQFF
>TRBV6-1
CASTERGWRNNEQFF
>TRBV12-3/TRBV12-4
CASSPLEDTQYF
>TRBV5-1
CASSRLTGTSGSYEQYF
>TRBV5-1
CASSLTGAGFSTDTQYF
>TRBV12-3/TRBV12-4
CASSQQGLHTGELFF
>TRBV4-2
CASSQVSQGSEQYF
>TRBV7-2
CASSQSVGQPQHF
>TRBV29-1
CSVGGLRGGDGYTF
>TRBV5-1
CASSFGPGRDGANYGYTF
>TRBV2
CASRGYTDTQYF
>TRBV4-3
CASSHEARAGELFF
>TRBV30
CAWRPGPQLGYTQYF
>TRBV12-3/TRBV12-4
CASSLSMVEQYF
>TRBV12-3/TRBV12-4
CASTAGHNEQFF
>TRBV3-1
CASEKGHIAGELFF
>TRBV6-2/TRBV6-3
CASSSRRETDTQYF
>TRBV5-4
CASSPPSGKETQYF
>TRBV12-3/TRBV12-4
CASSFTLGEQFF
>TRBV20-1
CSASRSWGNNEQFF
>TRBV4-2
CASSQWNVVAGEPTDTQYF
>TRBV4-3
CASTYSGSEGNEQFF
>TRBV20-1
CSARVNLGTAGTDTQYF
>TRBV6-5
CASRLGTSFRSEQYF
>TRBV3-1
CASSQGQEAHEQYF
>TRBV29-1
CSVLEVASYNEQFF
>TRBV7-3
CASSLGELGGYTF
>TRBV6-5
CASSYRPSSGSSPYEQYF
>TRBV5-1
CASTSSGSSYNEQFF
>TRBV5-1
CASSLSQGNEKLFF
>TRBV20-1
CSAVREGNEQFF
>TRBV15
CATSRDWVSDTQYF
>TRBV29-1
CSANRDSTYNEQFF
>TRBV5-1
CASRLRQAYRDGYTF
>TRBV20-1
CSARSLAAFYNEQFF
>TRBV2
CASKQRYLTMDYTF
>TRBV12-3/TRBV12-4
CASSVVWAYGYTF
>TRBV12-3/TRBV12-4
CASRVTGAGELFF
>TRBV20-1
CSASPTGVGQPQHF
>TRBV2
CASAGDGAYEQYF
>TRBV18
CASSPTGRDTEAFF
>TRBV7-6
CASSPTRGNTIYF
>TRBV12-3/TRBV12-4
CASSFSVRVVTQPQHF
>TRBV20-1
CSARNGNTIYF
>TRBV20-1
CSARRQGEDGYTF